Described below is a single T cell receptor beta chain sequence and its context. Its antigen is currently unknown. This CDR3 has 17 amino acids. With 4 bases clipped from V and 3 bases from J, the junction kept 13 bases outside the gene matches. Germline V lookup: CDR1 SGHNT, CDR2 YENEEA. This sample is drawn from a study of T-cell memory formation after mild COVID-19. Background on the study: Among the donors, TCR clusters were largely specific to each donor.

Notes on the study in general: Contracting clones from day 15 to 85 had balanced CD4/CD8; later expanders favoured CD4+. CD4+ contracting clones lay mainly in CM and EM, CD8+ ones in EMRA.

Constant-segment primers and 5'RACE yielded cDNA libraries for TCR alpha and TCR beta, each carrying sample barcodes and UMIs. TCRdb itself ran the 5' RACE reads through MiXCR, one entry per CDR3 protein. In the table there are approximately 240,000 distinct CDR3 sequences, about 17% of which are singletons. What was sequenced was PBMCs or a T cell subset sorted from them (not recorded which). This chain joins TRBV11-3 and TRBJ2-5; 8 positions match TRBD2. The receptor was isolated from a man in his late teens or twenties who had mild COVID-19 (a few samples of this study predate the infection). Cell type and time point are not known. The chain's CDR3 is CASSSSTSGDRKETQYF. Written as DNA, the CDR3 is TGTGCCAGCAGCTCATCCACTAGCGGAGACCGTAAAGAGACCCAGTACTTC.